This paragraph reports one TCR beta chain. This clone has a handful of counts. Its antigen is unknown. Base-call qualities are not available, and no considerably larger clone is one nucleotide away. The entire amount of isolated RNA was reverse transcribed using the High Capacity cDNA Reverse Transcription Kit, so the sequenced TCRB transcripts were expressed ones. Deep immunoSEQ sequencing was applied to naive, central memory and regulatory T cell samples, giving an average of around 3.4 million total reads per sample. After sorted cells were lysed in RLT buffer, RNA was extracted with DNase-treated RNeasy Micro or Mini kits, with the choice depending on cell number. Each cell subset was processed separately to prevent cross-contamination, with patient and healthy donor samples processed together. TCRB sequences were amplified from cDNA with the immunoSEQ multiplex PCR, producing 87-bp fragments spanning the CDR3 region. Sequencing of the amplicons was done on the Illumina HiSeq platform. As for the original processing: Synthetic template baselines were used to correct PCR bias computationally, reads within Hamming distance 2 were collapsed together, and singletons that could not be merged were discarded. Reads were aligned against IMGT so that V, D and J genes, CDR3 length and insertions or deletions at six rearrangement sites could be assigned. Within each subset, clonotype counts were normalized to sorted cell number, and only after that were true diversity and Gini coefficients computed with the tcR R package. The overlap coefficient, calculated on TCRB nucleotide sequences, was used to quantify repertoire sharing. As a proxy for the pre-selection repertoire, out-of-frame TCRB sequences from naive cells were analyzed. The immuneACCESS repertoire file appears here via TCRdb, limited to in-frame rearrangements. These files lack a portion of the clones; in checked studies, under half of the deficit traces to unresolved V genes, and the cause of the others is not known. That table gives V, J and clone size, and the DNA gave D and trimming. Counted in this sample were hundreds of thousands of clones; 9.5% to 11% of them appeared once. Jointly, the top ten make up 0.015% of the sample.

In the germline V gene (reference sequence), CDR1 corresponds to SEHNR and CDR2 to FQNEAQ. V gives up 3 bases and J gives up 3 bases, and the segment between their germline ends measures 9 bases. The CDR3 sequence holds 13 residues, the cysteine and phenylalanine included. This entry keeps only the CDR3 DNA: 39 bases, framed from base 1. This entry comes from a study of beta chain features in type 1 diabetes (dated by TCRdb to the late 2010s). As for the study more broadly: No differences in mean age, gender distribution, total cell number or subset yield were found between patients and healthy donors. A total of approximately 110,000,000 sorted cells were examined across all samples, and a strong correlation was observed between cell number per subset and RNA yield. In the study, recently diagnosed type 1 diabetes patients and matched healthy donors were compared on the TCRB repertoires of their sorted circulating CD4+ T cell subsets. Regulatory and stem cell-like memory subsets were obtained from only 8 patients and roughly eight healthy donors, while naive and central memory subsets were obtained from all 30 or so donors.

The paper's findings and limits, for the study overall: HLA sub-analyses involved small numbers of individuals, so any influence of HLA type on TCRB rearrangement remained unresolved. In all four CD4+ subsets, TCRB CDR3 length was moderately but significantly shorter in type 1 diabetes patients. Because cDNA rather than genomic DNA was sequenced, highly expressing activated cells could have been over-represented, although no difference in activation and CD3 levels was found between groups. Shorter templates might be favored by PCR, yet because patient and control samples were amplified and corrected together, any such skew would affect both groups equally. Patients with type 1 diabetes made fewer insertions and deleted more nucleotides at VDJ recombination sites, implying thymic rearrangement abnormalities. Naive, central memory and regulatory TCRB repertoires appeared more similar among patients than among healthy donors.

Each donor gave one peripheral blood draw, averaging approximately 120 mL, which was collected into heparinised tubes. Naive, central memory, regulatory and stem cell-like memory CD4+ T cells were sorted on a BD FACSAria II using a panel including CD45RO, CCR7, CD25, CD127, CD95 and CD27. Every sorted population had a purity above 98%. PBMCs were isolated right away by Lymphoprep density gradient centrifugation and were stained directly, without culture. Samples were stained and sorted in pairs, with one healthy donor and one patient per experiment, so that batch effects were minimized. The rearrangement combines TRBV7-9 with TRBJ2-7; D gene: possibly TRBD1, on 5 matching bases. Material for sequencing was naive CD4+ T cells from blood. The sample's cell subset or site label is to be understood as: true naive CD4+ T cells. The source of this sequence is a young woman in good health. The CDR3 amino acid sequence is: CASSFGRVYEQYF. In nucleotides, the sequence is TGTGCCAGCAGCTTCGGCAGGGTCTACGAGCAGTACTTC.